The clone carrying this TCR beta chain was seen repeatedly, ten times or more. Antigen specificity is unknown. This specimen belongs to a study of neurological immune-mediated disorders. Points from the study as a whole: The multiple sclerosis repertoire cluster was not associated with any clinical or MRI feature, with the authors stating that larger cohorts are needed. HTLV-1-associated myelopathy displayed the greatest TCR clonal expansion, and multiple sclerosis exhibited the smallest, lower than that of healthy controls.

The method for making cDNA was 5'RACE, and it used 10-nucleotide random UMIs. TCRdb analysed the 5' RACE reads with MiXCR anew, one entry per CDR3 protein. The profile shows 40,000 or so distinct CDR3 sequences, about 3.3% of them singletons. This CDR3 comprises 14 residues. Losses at the gene ends were 1 base for V and 3 bases for J; bases not matched to a gene: 2. Time point given: longitudinal time-point 1 (baseline). Unsorted libraries used 2 million PBMCs kept at -80 degrees C. The V gene is TRBV12-3 or TRBV12-4, the J gene TRBJ1-1; TRBD1 matches 7 bases. The sequence was obtained from a woman in her sixties or seventies with multiple sclerosis. Input material: PBMCs. The CDR3 DNA follows: TGTGCCAGCAGTTTAGTAGGGGGCTACACTGAAGCTTTCTTT. Translating gives CASSLVGGYTEAFF.